The present entry profiles one T cell receptor beta chain with its context. The data were produced by immunoSEQ multiplex PCR, yet TCRdb's version contains in-frame clones alone and is incomplete. The repertoire holds around 17,000 clones, with approximately 84% as singletons. Germline CDR1 reads SGHAT; CDR2 reads FQNNGV. V lost 5 bases, J lost 0 bases, and 7 bases lay in between. The CDR3 totals 13 residues. The data derive from a study of PD-1 blockade in mismatch repair-deficient tumors. The V gene is TRBV11-2, the J gene TRBJ1-1; unclear D gene. The source was PBMCs, collected 22 weeks after starting pembrolizumab. The sequence was collected from an adult with mismatch repair-deficient cancer. In DNA, the CDR3 is TGTGCCAGCAGCGGAGGTCTGAACACTGAAGCTTTCTTT. Protein product: CASSGGLNTEAFF.